This is a list of T cell receptor beta chains from one sample in a study of patients and donors after allogeneic stem cell transplantation. Via MiXCR, TCRdb re-called the RT-PCR reads, giving one row per CDR3 protein. The sample lists roughly 940,000 distinct CDR3 sequences; 18% were seen once. Sequenced: blood, either unsorted or a sorted T cell fraction (not recorded which). The origin of the receptors is a human donor who was either an allogeneic HSCT recipient or a stem cell or donor lymphocyte infusion donor (not recorded which). It is not recorded whose cells these are; they may come from a transplant donor. Both conserved end residues are part of each CDR3. The order of the fields is D gene, V gene, CDR3 length, clone size, J gene, CDR3 protein, CDR3 DNA. D genes are given only for firm matches. Part of the rows lack a size; the others show once, few, many or a class for expanded clones.

D gene: .; V gene: TRBV29-1; CDR3 length: 13; clone size: few; J gene: TRBJ2-3; CDR3 protein: CSLGALGADTQYF; CDR3 DNA: TGCAGCCTCGGGGCACTGGGAGCAGATACGCAGTATTTT
D gene: .; V gene: TRBV7-2; CDR3 length: 15; clone size: .; J gene: TRBJ1-5; CDR3 protein: CASSPEGGENQPQHF; CDR3 DNA: TGTGCCAGCAGCCCCGAAGGGGGGGAAAATCAGCCCCAGCATTTT
D gene: TRBD2; V gene: TRBV9; CDR3 length: 14; clone size: .; J gene: TRBJ2-5; CDR3 protein: CASNRRGEQETQYF; CDR3 DNA: TGTGCCAGCAACCGCCGGGGGGAACAAGAGACCCAGTACTTC
D gene: .; V gene: TRBV28; CDR3 length: 14; clone size: many; J gene: TRBJ2-4; CDR3 protein: CASRTGTRQNIQYF; CDR3 DNA: TGTGCCAGCAGGACCGGGACAAGACAAAACATTCAGTACTTC
D gene: .; V gene: TRBV5-6; CDR3 length: 14; clone size: few; J gene: TRBJ2-3; CDR3 protein: CASSTRYPSDTQYF; CDR3 DNA: TGTGCCAGCAGCACACGATACCCTTCAGATACGCAGTATTTT
D gene: .; V gene: TRBV6-5; CDR3 length: 12; clone size: few; J gene: TRBJ1-1; CDR3 protein: CASSSGTPEAFF; CDR3 DNA: TGTGCCAGCAGTTCAGGGACTCCTGAAGCTTTCTTT
D gene: .; V gene: TRBV7-2; CDR3 length: 14; clone size: .; J gene: TRBJ2-3; CDR3 protein: CASSLSRATDTQYF; CDR3 DNA: TGTGCCAGCAGCTTGAGCAGGGCTACAGATACGCAGTATTTT
D gene: .; V gene: TRBV7-3; CDR3 length: 13; clone size: few; J gene: TRBJ1-1; CDR3 protein: CASSSDGTTEAFF; CDR3 DNA: TGTGCCAGCAGCTCGGACGGAACCACTGAAGCTTTCTTT
D gene: .; V gene: TRBV29-1; CDR3 length: 12; clone size: few; J gene: TRBJ2-1; CDR3 protein: CSVAGSYNEQFF; CDR3 DNA: TGCAGCGTTGCAGGCTCCTACAATGAGCAGTTCTTC
D gene: .; V gene: TRBV9; CDR3 length: 14; clone size: .; J gene: TRBJ2-6; CDR3 protein: CASSGGLGANVLTF; CDR3 DNA: TGTGCCAGCAGCGGGGGACTTGGGGCCAACGTCCTGACTTTC
D gene: TRBD2; V gene: TRBV18; CDR3 length: 16; clone size: .; J gene: TRBJ2-5; CDR3 protein: CASSPHREGLVETQYF; CDR3 DNA: TGTGCCAGCTCACCCCATCGGGAGGGGCTAGTAGAGACCCAGTACTTC
D gene: TRBD2; V gene: TRBV27; CDR3 length: 15; clone size: few; J gene: TRBJ2-5; CDR3 protein: CASSLSGDRVETQYF; CDR3 DNA: TGTGCCAGCAGTTTAAGCGGGGATAGAGTGGAGACCCAGTACTTC
D gene: .; V gene: TRBV6-1; CDR3 length: 11; clone size: .; J gene: TRBJ2-7; CDR3 protein: CASSTGHEQYF; CDR3 DNA: TGTGCCAGCAGTACCGGACACGAGCAGTACTTC
D gene: .; V gene: TRBV6-5; CDR3 length: 11; clone size: .; J gene: TRBJ2-7; CDR3 protein: CGTSSGYEQYF; CDR3 DNA: TGTGGCACCTCTTCTGGCTACGAGCAGTACTTC
D gene: TRBD1; V gene: TRBV11-3; CDR3 length: 16; clone size: few; J gene: TRBJ2-3; CDR3 protein: CASSRGQGESTDTQYF; CDR3 DNA: TGTGCCAGCAGCAGGGGACAGGGGGAAAGCACAGATACGCAGTATTTT
D gene: TRBD2; V gene: TRBV7-9; CDR3 length: 16; clone size: few; J gene: TRBJ2-1; CDR3 protein: CASSITGTNKPHEQFF; CDR3 DNA: TGTGCCAGCAGCATAACCGGGACTAATAAGCCCCATGAGCAGTTCTTC
D gene: TRBD2; V gene: TRBV6-2/TRBV6-3; CDR3 length: 15; clone size: .; J gene: TRBJ2-7; CDR3 protein: CASSYPLGGGYEQYF; CDR3 DNA: TGTGCCAGCAGTTACCCGTTGGGGGGGGGCTACGAGCAGTACTTC
D gene: TRBD1; V gene: TRBV12-3/TRBV12-4; CDR3 length: 16; clone size: many; J gene: TRBJ1-2; CDR3 protein: CASSLTGGPRYGGYTF; CDR3 DNA: TGTGCCAGCAGTTTGACAGGGGGACCCCGCTACGGCGGCTACACCTTC
D gene: .; V gene: TRBV12-3/TRBV12-4; CDR3 length: 13; clone size: many; J gene: TRBJ1-1; CDR3 protein: CASTLVRSTEAFF; CDR3 DNA: TGTGCCAGCACCTTAGTGAGGAGCACTGAAGCTTTCTTT
D gene: TRBD2; V gene: TRBV15; CDR3 length: 17; clone size: .; J gene: TRBJ2-1; CDR3 protein: CATSRATSDSSYNEQFF; CDR3 DNA: TGTGCCACCAGCAGGGCGACTAGCGATAGCTCCTACAATGAGCAGTTCTTC
D gene: .; V gene: TRBV12-3/TRBV12-4; CDR3 length: 15; clone size: few; J gene: TRBJ1-2; CDR3 protein: CASTITGRTNYGYTF; CDR3 DNA: TGTGCCAGCACTATAACAGGGCGTACTAACTATGGCTACACCTTC
D gene: .; V gene: TRBV7-2; CDR3 length: 15; clone size: .; J gene: TRBJ1-3; CDR3 protein: CASSPARNSGNTIYF; CDR3 DNA: TGTGCCAGCAGCCCCGCCAGGAACTCTGGAAACACCATATATTTT
D gene: .; V gene: TRBV12-3/TRBV12-4; CDR3 length: 16; clone size: .; J gene: TRBJ1-1; CDR3 protein: CASSHRLAKGNTEAFF; CDR3 DNA: TGTGCCAGCAGCCATCGACTGGCTAAGGGGAACACTGAAGCTTTCTTT
D gene: .; V gene: TRBV20-1; CDR3 length: 13; clone size: .; J gene: TRBJ1-2; CDR3 protein: CSARGGFNYGYTF; CDR3 DNA: TGCAGTGCTAGAGGAGGGTTCAACTATGGCTACACCTTC
D gene: .; V gene: TRBV4-3; CDR3 length: 16; clone size: many; J gene: TRBJ1-3; CDR3 protein: CASSQDIVTPGNTIYF; CDR3 DNA: TGCGCCAGCAGCCAAGACATTGTGACCCCTGGAAACACCATATATTTT
D gene: TRBD1; V gene: TRBV7-3; CDR3 length: 15; clone size: .; J gene: TRBJ1-2; CDR3 protein: CASSLTGGTADGYTF; CDR3 DNA: TGTGCCAGCAGCTTAACGGGGGGGACAGCAGATGGCTACACCTTC
D gene: TRBD2; V gene: TRBV29-1; CDR3 length: 14; clone size: many; J gene: TRBJ2-1; CDR3 protein: CSVEDALAGDEQFF; CDR3 DNA: TGCAGCGTTGAAGACGCGCTAGCGGGGGATGAGCAGTTCTTC
D gene: .; V gene: TRBV7-9; CDR3 length: 15; clone size: .; J gene: TRBJ1-1; CDR3 protein: CASSEGELLNTEAFF; CDR3 DNA: TGTGCCAGCAGCGAGGGGGAACTCCTCAACACTGAAGCTTTCTTT
D gene: TRBD1; V gene: TRBV6-2/TRBV6-3; CDR3 length: 15; clone size: .; J gene: TRBJ2-3; CDR3 protein: CASLDRALAGDTQYF; CDR3 DNA: TGTGCCAGTCTCGACAGGGCGCTGGCCGGAGATACGCAGTATTTT
D gene: .; V gene: TRBV12-3/TRBV12-4; CDR3 length: 16; clone size: .; J gene: TRBJ2-3; CDR3 protein: CASSLVVGTVPDTQYF; CDR3 DNA: TGTGCCAGCAGTTTAGTTGTCGGGACTGTTCCAGATACGCAGTATTTT
D gene: TRBD1; V gene: TRBV6-5; CDR3 length: 16; clone size: .; J gene: TRBJ1-5; CDR3 protein: CASSDSDRENNQPQHF; CDR3 DNA: TGTGCCAGCAGTGACTCGGACAGGGAGAACAATCAGCCCCAGCATTTT
D gene: TRBD2; V gene: TRBV6-5; CDR3 length: 17; clone size: .; J gene: TRBJ2-2; CDR3 protein: CASSYSGLAGAFGELFF; CDR3 DNA: TGTGCCAGCAGTTACTCTGGACTAGCGGGGGCTTTCGGGGAGCTGTTTTTT
D gene: TRBD2; V gene: TRBV4-3; CDR3 length: 18; clone size: .; J gene: TRBJ2-3; CDR3 protein: CASSQGGSGGSSTDTQYF; CDR3 DNA: TGCGCCAGCAGCCAGGGGGGTAGCGGGGGTTCTAGCACAGATACGCAGTATTTT
D gene: .; V gene: TRBV6-6; CDR3 length: 12; clone size: many; J gene: TRBJ2-3; CDR3 protein: CASSYSRDTQYF; CDR3 DNA: TGTGCCAGCAGTTACTCACGCGATACGCAGTATTTT
D gene: .; V gene: TRBV24-1; CDR3 length: 13; clone size: .; J gene: TRBJ1-5; CDR3 protein: CATSVGQFQPQHF; CDR3 DNA: TGTGCCACCAGTGTGGGACAATTTCAGCCCCAGCATTTT
D gene: .; V gene: TRBV28; CDR3 length: 15; clone size: few; J gene: TRBJ2-1; CDR3 protein: CASSFGLGRNNEQFF; CDR3 DNA: TGTGCCAGCAGTTTCGGGCTAGGCCGGAACAATGAGCAGTTCTTC
D gene: .; V gene: TRBV7-8; CDR3 length: 15; clone size: .; J gene: TRBJ2-3; CDR3 protein: CASSLVVGGPDTQYF; CDR3 DNA: TGTGCCAGCAGCTTAGTGGTGGGGGGGCCAGATACGCAGTATTTT
D gene: TRBD2; V gene: TRBV3-1; CDR3 length: 16; clone size: .; J gene: TRBJ2-1; CDR3 protein: CASSQDSGPSPDEQFF; CDR3 DNA: TGTGCCAGCAGCCAAGATAGCGGGCCCTCACCGGATGAGCAGTTCTTC
D gene: .; V gene: TRBV7-2; CDR3 length: 13; clone size: .; J gene: TRBJ1-1; CDR3 protein: CASSFPLNTEAFF; CDR3 DNA: TGTGCCAGCAGCTTCCCCCTGAACACTGAAGCTTTCTTT
D gene: TRBD1; V gene: TRBV7-6; CDR3 length: 17; clone size: few; J gene: TRBJ2-3; CDR3 protein: CASSVIGTGADTDTQYF; CDR3 DNA: TGTGCCAGCAGCGTAATTGGCACAGGGGCGGACACAGATACGCAGTATTTT
D gene: .; V gene: TRBV7-8; CDR3 length: 14; clone size: few; J gene: TRBJ1-2; CDR3 protein: CASSLDRVGDGYTF; CDR3 DNA: TGTGCCAGCAGCTTAGATCGGGTAGGGGATGGCTACACCTTC
D gene: TRBD2; V gene: TRBV30; CDR3 length: 15; clone size: .; J gene: TRBJ2-1; CDR3 protein: CAWSVIAGGYNEQFF; CDR3 DNA: TGTGCCTGGAGTGTTATAGCGGGAGGTTACAATGAGCAGTTCTTC
D gene: .; V gene: TRBV29-1; CDR3 length: 15; clone size: few; J gene: TRBJ2-2; CDR3 protein: CSVGPTGPNTGELFF; CDR3 DNA: TGCAGCGTAGGCCCTACAGGGCCGAACACCGGGGAGCTGTTTTTT
D gene: .; V gene: TRBV6-2/TRBV6-3; CDR3 length: 12; clone size: many; J gene: TRBJ1-2; CDR3 protein: CASSSSPVGYTF; CDR3 DNA: TGTGCCAGCAGTTCCAGCCCTGTCGGCTACACCTTC
D gene: TRBD2; V gene: TRBV2; CDR3 length: 16; clone size: .; J gene: TRBJ2-1; CDR3 protein: CASSGASGSRHIEQFF; CDR3 DNA: TGTGCCAGCAGTGGGGCTAGCGGGAGTCGGCATATTGAGCAGTTCTTC
D gene: .; V gene: TRBV7-9; CDR3 length: 13; clone size: many; J gene: TRBJ1-2; CDR3 protein: CASSLRGGDGYTF; CDR3 DNA: TGTGCCAGCAGCTTACGGGGAGGTGATGGCTACACCTTC
D gene: TRBD1; V gene: TRBV6-2/TRBV6-3; CDR3 length: 14; clone size: few; J gene: TRBJ2-7; CDR3 protein: CASSRTGLGNEQYF; CDR3 DNA: TGTGCCAGCAGCCGGACAGGGCTTGGCAACGAGCAGTACTTC
D gene: .; V gene: TRBV20-1; CDR3 length: 12; clone size: few; J gene: TRBJ1-2; CDR3 protein: CSAPDGAHGYTF; CDR3 DNA: TGCAGTGCCCCGGACGGAGCACATGGCTACACCTTC
D gene: .; V gene: TRBV12-3/TRBV12-4; CDR3 length: 15; clone size: many; J gene: TRBJ2-2; CDR3 protein: CASSRPGRNTGELFF; CDR3 DNA: TGTGCCAGCAGTAGGCCTGGGCGAAACACCGGGGAGCTGTTTTTT
D gene: .; V gene: TRBV4-2; CDR3 length: 15; clone size: .; J gene: TRBJ1-3; CDR3 protein: CASSQDLGAGNTIYF; CDR3 DNA: TGTGCCAGCAGCCAAGATTTAGGGGCAGGAAACACCATATATTTT